Listed below are T cell receptor beta chains from one sample, sequenced in a study of T cell repertoires in cytomegalovirus infection. Each CDR3 protein is one row after TCRdb ran MiXCR on the reads. Of approximately 71,000 distinct CDR3 sequences in the sample, 20% were seen once. These receptors' antigens are unknown. The source was CD8+ T cells from cultured PBMCs, collected from culture after CMV antigen stimulation. Receptors originate from a human donor in good health (CMV status not recorded). Some clones in this sample may be carry-over from other donors' samples. CDR3s include the opening cysteine and the closing phenylalanine or tryptophan. A D gene is named only where the DNA matches it firmly. Expanded clones are given a class, and other clones once, few, many or no size at all.

d_call j_call clone_size v_call cdr3_nt cdr3_aa
. TRBJ1-2 few TRBV6-6 TGTGCCAGCAGTTACCCTGACAGACACTATGGCTACACCTTC CASSYPDRHYGYTF
TRBD1 TRBJ1-4 . TRBV28 TGTGCCAGCAGTTTGGCAGGGGGCCCACCCACAACTAATGAAAAACTGTTTTTT CASSLAGGPPTTNEKLFF
. TRBJ1-3 many TRBV7-2 TGTGCCAGCAGCTACCCTGGCGGTGGAAACACCATATATTTT CASSYPGGGNTIYF
. TRBJ2-3 few TRBV6-5 TGTGCCAGCAGTTACGCGGCCGGGGGAGATACGCAGTATTTT CASSYAAGGDTQYF
. TRBJ2-1 few TRBV7-2 TGTGCCAGCAGCTTAGTTTTGGGGAGGCCGAGCTCCTACAATGAGCAGTTCTTC CASSLVLGRPSSYNEQFF
. TRBJ2-7 few TRBV7-9 TGTGCCAGCAGCTCCGATGCCTACGAGCAGTACTTC CASSSDAYEQYF
TRBD1 TRBJ2-2 few TRBV7-9 TGTGCCAGCAGCTTAGCCGGGACAGCAAACACCGGGGAGCTGTTTTTT CASSLAGTANTGELFF
. TRBJ2-1 many TRBV27 TGTGCCAGCAGTACGCCACAGTTTAATGAGCAGTTCTTC CASSTPQFNEQFF
TRBD2 TRBJ2-1 . TRBV11-2 TGTGCCAGCAGCAGCGGGGGGTCCCTCTACAATGAGCAGTTCTTC CASSSGGSLYNEQFF
TRBD2 TRBJ2-3 . TRBV6-4 TGTGCCAGCAGTGCTGATGTAGCGGGGGGCACAGATACGCAGTATTTT CASSADVAGGTDTQYF
. TRBJ2-7 . TRBV18 TGTGCCAGCTCACCACCGACATCCGAGAGCTACGAGCAGTACTTC CASSPPTSESYEQYF
. TRBJ2-6 . TRBV6-1 TGTGCCAGCAGTTATAGGGGCCAGGGAGGGGCCAACGTCCTGACTTTC CASSYRGQGGANVLTF
. TRBJ2-1 few TRBV11-2 TGTGCCAGCAGCCCCGAATTTGCAGCGGAGGCCTACAATGAGCAGTTCTTC CASSPEFAAEAYNEQFF
. TRBJ2-7 many TRBV14 TGTGCCAGCAGCCACCTCGGGACATACTCCTACGAGCAGTACTTC CASSHLGTYSYEQYF
. TRBJ2-6 few TRBV7-9 TGTGCCAGCAGCTTCTGGTCTGGGGCCAACGTCCTGACTTTC CASSFWSGANVLTF
. TRBJ2-3 . TRBV7-2 TGTGCCAGCAGCTTAGTGGGCGGGTCCACAGATACGCAGTATTTT CASSLVGGSTDTQYF
. TRBJ1-2 . TRBV12-3/TRBV12-4 TGTGCCAGCAGACAATATGGGGCGGCTAACTATGGCTACACCTTC CASRQYGAANYGYTF
. TRBJ1-2 few TRBV7-2 TGTGCCAGCAGCTTAAGAAAGGCGGATCTCTATGGCTACACCTTC CASSLRKADLYGYTF
. TRBJ2-7 . TRBV7-2 TGTGCCAGCAGCTTTTCTCCTTACTACGAGCAGTACTTC CASSFSPYYEQYF
TRBD1 TRBJ1-2 . TRBV7-8 TGTGCCAGCGGACGGGACAGGGTTTCCCCGCCTAACTATGGCTACACCTTC CASGRDRVSPPNYGYTF
TRBD2 TRBJ2-2 few TRBV27 TGTGCCAGCAGTTTAGCGGGGGGACTCACCGGGGAGCTGTTTTTT CASSLAGGLTGELFF
. TRBJ2-3 few TRBV7-9 TGTGCCAGCAGCCTCAGCACAGATACGCAGTATTTT CASSLSTDTQYF
TRBD2 TRBJ2-7 . TRBV4-1 TGCGCCAGCAGCCCTTGGGAGGGGAACGAGCAGTACTTC CASSPWEGNEQYF
. TRBJ2-7 . TRBV6-2/TRBV6-3 TGTGCCAGCAGTTTCTGGGACGGGGCCTACGAGCAGTACTTC CASSFWDGAYEQYF
. TRBJ1-1 . TRBV27 TGTGCCAGCAGTTTATCGAAGGGAATGTACACTGAAGCTTTCTTT CASSLSKGMYTEAFF
. TRBJ1-3 few TRBV7-2 TGTGCCAGCAGGTCCTCGAGAACGGGAGGAAACACCATATATTTT CASRSSRTGGNTIYF
TRBD2 TRBJ2-4 many TRBV6-2/TRBV6-3 TGTGCCAGCCAAACAGTCGCGGGGGGACACCCCAAGAGGGCCAAAAACATTCAGTACTTC CASQTVAGGHPKRAKNIQYF
. TRBJ2-2 few TRBV6-5 TGTGCCAGCAGTTACTCGAGGACCGGGGAGCTGTTTTTT CASSYSRTGELFF
. TRBJ1-1 . TRBV7-6 TGTGCCAGCAGCCCCCGGACCGATATGAACACTGAAGCTTTCTTT CASSPRTDMNTEAFF
TRBD1 TRBJ2-1 . TRBV6-4 TGTGCCAGCGCGACGGTCTCGACACACAGGGGGCTTGATGAGCAGTTCTTC CASATVSTHRGLDEQFF
TRBD1 TRBJ2-5 few TRBV20-1 TGCAGTGCTAGAGTCGACAGGGTGGAGACCCAGTACTTC CSARVDRVETQYF
TRBD2 TRBJ2-1 . TRBV7-6 TGTGCCAGCAGCACCCGCCCGGGGGGTCCTTACAATGAGCAGTTCTTC CASSTRPGGPYNEQFF
. TRBJ1-5 few TRBV6-2/TRBV6-3 TGTGCCAGCACCACAAAGATCTATTGGGGCAATCAGCCCCAGCATTTT CASTTKIYWGNQPQHF
. TRBJ1-1 . TRBV27 TGTGCCAGCAGTCCTCCATCTCGCGAAGCTTTCTTT CASSPPSREAFF
. TRBJ2-1 few TRBV4-1 TGCGCCAGCAGCCACCTCTTTGGGGGCCATGAGCAGTTCTTC CASSHLFGGHEQFF
. TRBJ2-3 few TRBV12-3/TRBV12-4 TGTGCCAGCAGGTCCCGGGGTACAGATACGCAGTATTTT CASRSRGTDTQYF